This entry concerns a single T cell receptor beta chain. The sample belongs to a study of blood T cell repertoires in COVID-19. Study-level information: Sites in the United States, Italy and Spain provided acute and convalescent COVID-19 samples.

Method: immunoSEQ multiplex PCR; TCRdb's copy keeps in-frame clones and lacks some. The sample lists just over 300,000 clones; 89% were seen once. The CDR3 has 13 residues. Trimming cost V 5 bases and J 4 bases; bases outside gene matches: 4. CDR1 is GTSNPN and CDR2 is SVGIG in the germline V gene (reference sequence). The rearrangement links TRBV30 to TRBJ2-1; TRBD2 matches 8 bases. The sample taken for sequencing was peripheral blood. The source of this sequence is a woman aged 25 to 39 with COVID-19, enrolled during active disease. CDR3 coding DNA: TGTGCCTGGGTTGCGGGGGGTTACAATGAGCAGTTCTTC. This encodes CAWVAGGYNEQFF.